This is a list of T cell receptor beta chains from one sample in a study of cytomegalovirus exposure and HLA in healthy donors. The table came from immunoSEQ multiplex PCR; TCRdb's copy has only in-frame clones and leaves some out. The repertoire table contains 150,000 or so clones. The sequenced sample was PBMCs. These receptors were collected from a woman in her sixties in good health and CMV-seronegative. Each CDR3 is given with its conserved first and last residue. Fields, in order: J gene, V gene, D gene, CDR3 protein, CDR3 DNA. A D gene is named only where the DNA matches it firmly.

J: TRBJ1-1; V: TRBV14; D: TRBD1; CDR3: CASSLLDREGTEAFF; DNA: TGTGCCAGCAGCCTATTGGACAGGGAGGGGACTGAAGCTTTCTTT
J: TRBJ2-7; V: TRBV7-2; D: NA; CDR3: CASSLRQGSDEQYF; DNA: TGTGCCAGCAGCTTACGCCAGGGCTCGGACGAGCAGTACTTC
J: TRBJ1-2; V: TRBV5-4; D: TRBD1; CDR3: CASIPSNGQELRYGYTF; DNA: TGTGCCAGCATCCCAAGCAACGGACAGGAACTGCGCTATGGCTACACCTTC
J: TRBJ2-2; V: TRBV6-6; D: NA; CDR3: CASTNIPDTGELFF; DNA: TGTGCCAGCACGAATATCCCAGACACCGGGGAGCTGTTTTTT
J: TRBJ1-5; V: TRBV5-6; D: TRBD1; CDR3: CASSLGQGDQPQHF; DNA: TGTGCCAGCAGCCTGGGACAGGGAGATCAGCCCCAGCATTTT
J: TRBJ2-7; V: TRBV7-9; D: TRBD1; CDR3: CASSMTPGQGTYEQYF; DNA: TGTGCCAGCAGTATGACACCGGGACAGGGGACCTACGAGCAGTACTTC
J: TRBJ1-1; V: TRBV9; D: NA; CDR3: CASSSYPGGRGTEAFF; DNA: TGTGCCAGCAGCTCCTACCCGGGGGGAAGGGGCACTGAAGCTTTCTTT
J: TRBJ2-6; V: TRBV2; D: TRBD1; CDR3: CASRPGQGATGANVLTF; DNA: TGTGCCAGCAGACCGGGACAGGGGGCCACTGGGGCCAACGTCCTGACTTTC
J: TRBJ1-2; V: TRBV11-2; D: NA; CDR3: CASSILERAAYGYTF; DNA: TGTGCCAGCAGCATCTTAGAGCGGGCCGCATATGGCTACACCTTC
J: TRBJ2-7; V: TRBV4-1; D: TRBD1; CDR3: CASSDRVQSQYF; DNA: TGCGCCAGCAGCGACAGGGTTCAGTCGCAGTACTTC
J: TRBJ1-1; V: TRBV5-6; D: NA; CDR3: CASSLRGNTEAFF; DNA: TGTGCCAGCAGCTTGAGGGGGAACACTGAAGCTTTCTTT
J: TRBJ1-3; V: TRBV25-1; D: TRBD1; CDR3: CASTETGGSGNTIYF; DNA: TGTGCCAGCACCGAAACAGGGGGCTCTGGAAACACCATATATTTT
J: TRBJ1-1; V: TRBV19; D: NA; CDR3: CASSIDQGGPEAFF; DNA: TGTGCCAGTAGTATAGATCAGGGAGGGCCCGAAGCTTTCTTT
J: TRBJ2-7; V: TRBV25-1; D: NA; CDR3: CASSYDSYEQYF; DNA: TGTGCCAGCAGTTACGACAGCTACGAGCAGTACTTC
J: TRBJ1-5; V: TRBV6-6; D: NA; CDR3: CASNSQGQPQHF; DNA: TGTGCCAGCAACAGCCAGGGCCAGCCCCAGCATTTT
J: TRBJ2-1; V: TRBV7-3; D: TRBD2; CDR3: CASSPSGRSSYNEQFF; DNA: TGTGCCAGCAGCCCTAGCGGGAGAAGCTCCTACAATGAGCAGTTCTTC
J: TRBJ2-5; V: TRBV9; D: TRBD1; CDR3: CAGSGGPGGGQGRETQYF; DNA: TGTGCCGGCAGCGGTGGTCCCGGTGGTGGACAGGGGCGAGAGACCCAGTACTTC
J: TRBJ2-7; V: TRBV6-5; D: NA; CDR3: CASNQGTTYEQYF; DNA: TGTGCCAGCAATCAGGGGACGACCTACGAGCAGTACTTC
J: TRBJ1-6; V: TRBV11-2; D: NA; CDR3: CASSFYRESPLHF; DNA: TGTGCCAGCAGCTTCTACAGGGAATCACCCCTCCACTTT
J: TRBJ2-2; V: TRBV30; D: NA; CDR3: CAWSWDINTGELFF; DNA: TGTGCCTGGAGTTGGGACATAAACACCGGGGAGCTGTTTTTT